This section outlines one T cell receptor beta chain sequence together with its context. This entry is derived from a study of blood T cells in healthy people across ages. Germline CDR1 reads SGHRS; CDR2 reads YFSETQ. The CDR3 runs 16 residues. V dropped 0 bases and J dropped 5; count of bases not matched to a gene: 3. Together with a sample-barcoded 5' primer, a J-beta primer mix was included in a second PCR lasting about 7 to 11 cycles. TCRdb recomputed calls from the 5' RACE reads with MiXCR, one row per CDR3 protein. The sample gives 540,000 or so distinct CDR3 sequences, roughly a quarter of which show up once; about 18% is in the top ten.

J is TRBJ2-1 and V is TRBV5-1; 12 nucleotides line up with TRBD2. The TCR originated in a woman in her 70s in good health. Sequencing was done on a sample of blood. The CDR3 DNA sequence: TGCGCCAGCAGCTTGGAGACTAGCGGGAGAAACAATGAGCAGTTCTTC. Protein: CASSLETSGRNNEQFF.